The 7 T cell receptor beta chains below were found in one sample sequenced in a study of early T cells in non-severe SARS-CoV-2 infection. MiXCR was run by TCRdb on the 5' RACE reads, yielding one entry per CDR3 protein. This sample has about 30,000 distinct CDR3 sequences, with 6.6% found just once. Material: whole blood. These TCRs come from an adult who was a healthcare worker with PCR-confirmed SARS-CoV-2 infection or an uninfected control (not recorded which).

This clonotype has at least ten counts. The V and J genes are TRBV12-5 and TRBJ1-4; weak D call: TRBD1 (6 bases). The CDR3 is 12 amino acids. V was trimmed by 6 bases and J by 12 bases, leaving 14 bases between them. CDR1 and CDR2 from the germline V gene are LGHNT and FRNRAP. The DNA of the CDR3 is TGTGCTAGTGGGGGGGGCGGTGGTGAACTGTTTTTT. Translation: CASGGGGGELFF.

This clonotype was counted at least ten times. V and J are TRBV7-9 and TRBJ2-1, with TRBD2 as a possible D gene (5 bases). Germline V gives CDR1 SEHNR, CDR2 FQNEAQ (reference sequence). The CDR3 is 17 amino acids. V shed 5 bases and J shed 5 bases, with 22 bases lying between them. CDR3 nucleotide sequence: TGTGCCAGCAGCCGCCTCCGGGGTAGCGCAATAAACAATGAGCAGTTCTTC. Translating gives CASSRLRGSAINNEQFF.

This clonotype was seen more than once but under ten times. The J gene is TRBJ1-1, the V gene TRBV12-3 or TRBV12-4, with 11 positions matching TRBD1. This CDR3 is 15 amino acids long. With V trimmed by 5 bases and J by 8 bases, 10 bases remained unmatched. CDR3 amino acids: CASSPRDRGKPEAFF. CDR3 nucleotides: TGTGCCAGCAGTCCACGGGACAGGGGGAAGCCCGAAGCTTTCTTT.

There are many counts of this clonotype. The chain couples TRBV11-2 to TRBJ2-7; unclear D gene. Germline CDR1 reads SGHAT; CDR2 reads FQNNGV. Trimming pared 6 bases from V and 2 bases from J, leaving 14 bases between. This CDR3 comprises 14 residues. CDR3 sequence reads: CASSFQVTTYEQYF. The CDR3 DNA follows: TGTGCCAGCAGTTTTCAGGTTACCACCTACGAGCAGTACTTC.

In this sample, this clonotype turned up many times. The chain uses TRBV28 and TRBJ2-2; unclear D gene. Germline CDR1 reads MDHEN; CDR2 reads SYDVKM. The CDR3 runs 14 residues. The germline V and J ends were trimmed by 3 bases and 1 base, with 6 bases remaining between them. CDR3 nucleotides: TGTGCCAGCAGTTTCCACGAGAACACCGGGGAGCTGTTTTTT. Translating gives CASSFHENTGELFF.

This clonotype was counted many times. CDR3 in DNA: TGTGCCAGCACAAAGGGAGGCGAGGACATTCAGTACTTC. Protein sequence: CASTKGGEDIQYF. The chain has TRBV11-2 and TRBJ2-4; D might be TRBD2 (6 bases). Per the germline V gene, CDR1 is SGHAT and CDR2 is FQNNGV. Trimming shortened V by 7 bases and J by 8 bases, and 15 bases separated the two germline ends. This CDR3 spans 13 amino acids.

This clonotype showed up just a few times. This chain connects TRBV6-2 or TRBV6-3 to TRBJ2-7, with 8 nucleotides matching TRBD2. CDR1 is MNHEY, CDR2 SVGEGT, per germline. CDR3 length equals 14 residues. Trimming removed 10 bases from V and 6 bases from J; junction bases left unmatched: 14. The chain's CDR3 is CATNLAGGSGEQYF. The CDR3, as DNA: TGTGCCACCAACCTCGCGGGGGGATCGGGCGAGCAGTACTTC.